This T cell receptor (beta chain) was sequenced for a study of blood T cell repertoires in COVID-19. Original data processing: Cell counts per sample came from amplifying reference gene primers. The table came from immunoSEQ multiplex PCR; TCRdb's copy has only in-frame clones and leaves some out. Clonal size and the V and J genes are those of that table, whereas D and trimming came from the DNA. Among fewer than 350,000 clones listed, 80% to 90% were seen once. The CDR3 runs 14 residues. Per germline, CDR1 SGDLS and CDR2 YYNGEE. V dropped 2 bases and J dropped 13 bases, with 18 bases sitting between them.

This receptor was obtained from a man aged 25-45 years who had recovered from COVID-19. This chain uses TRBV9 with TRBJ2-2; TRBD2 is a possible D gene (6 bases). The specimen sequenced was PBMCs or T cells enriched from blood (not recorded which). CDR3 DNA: TGTGCCAGCAGCGTTAATACGGGTGCGGGGCGGCTGTTTTTT. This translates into CASSVNTGAGRLFF. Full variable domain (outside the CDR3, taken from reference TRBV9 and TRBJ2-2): DSGVTQTPKHLITATGQRVTLRCSPRSGDLSVYWYQQSLDQGLQFLIQYYNGEERAKGNILERFSAQQFPDLHSELNLSSLELGDSALYFCASSVNTGAGRLFFGEGSRLTVL.